Described below is a single TCR beta chain sequence and its context. Its antigen is unknown. Nothing much larger sits one base from this clone, and base qualities are not available. This sample was included in a study of post-analysis software for immune sequencing data (dated by TCRdb to between 2014 and 2016). General notes on the study: Disease courses on record covered relapsing-remitting, secondary progressive and progressive-relapsing multiple sclerosis, though some patients had no subtype annotation. The patient repertoires were compared against approximately ten previously published healthy control repertoires obtained from donors aged roughly 6 to 28 years. A subset of samples was prepared in parallel using single-end sample barcoding, then pooled and co-amplified after Illumina adapter ligation. What the work shows at the level of the full study, not this receptor alone: The multiple sclerosis patient group was slightly younger than the control group. Multiple sclerosis patients had significantly lower normalized Chao1 diversity than controls, a result that suggests substantial peripheral T-cell clonal expansion. Direct clustering with F measure showed strong co-clustering of samples prepared in the same batch, prompting a batch-effect correction. Significantly higher frequencies in patients than in controls were found for a handful of TRBV segments, including TRBV5-6, TRBV5-1 and TRBV20-1.

TCR beta repertoires were profiled from peripheral blood of approximately 13 young patients with multiple sclerosis to demonstrate the VDJtools post-analysis software. Multiple sclerosis patients were children and adolescents aged about 6 to 16 years. V ends up 6 bases short and J 8 bases short, with an unmatched junction base count of 9. The CDR3 numbers 14 residues from cysteine through phenylalanine. Only the CDR3 DNA is retained, 42 bases long and in frame from the first base. The library was built by means of PCR. Instrument used: Illumina HiSeq 2500. To reduce PCR and sequencing biases, unique molecular identifiers were incorporated into the TCR beta cDNA libraries. Roughly 0.5 million cDNA molecules were obtained per 1 to 10 million input T cells, so each molecule approximated one T cell. The patient libraries were prepared and sequenced with the same protocol used for the earlier healthy control dataset. Within a given batch, samples were prepared together, multiplexed and sequenced on the same HiSeq lane. The original methods were these. MIGEC was used to process the raw barcoded reads, and molecular identifier groups with only a single read were discarded before consensus assembly and CDR3 extraction. VDJtools was used for post-analysis of the clonotype tables, and diversity was normalized by down-sampling every dataset to the size of the smallest sample. To correct batch-related cross-sample contamination, repertoire overlap clustering matched CDR3 amino acid sequences but not nucleotide sequences. TCRdb took the public reads, trimmed them with fastp at Q25, ran MiXCR for clone calling and kept in-frame beta chains. Rows merge per CDR3 protein into single entries with the most common DNA and genes. The V and J calls here are based on TCRdb, not the publication. The sample table records 740,000 or so distinct CDR3 sequences; around 50% of these occur just once. The ten largest clones capture roughly 4.4% of the sample.

The sequence joins TRBV12-3 or TRBV12-4 to TRBJ2-3, with TRBD2 identical over 9 junction bases. Sequenced sample: blood. This clonotype originated in a girl aged 5 to 17 with multiple sclerosis. The DNA sequence reads TGTGCCAGCAGGTTGACTAGCGGAGTGGGTACGCAGTATTTT. This translates into CASRLTSGVGTQYF.